What follows are 18 T cell receptor beta chains derived from one specimen sequenced in a study of T cells in Graves' hyperthyroidism and ophthalmopathy (dated by TCRdb to the late 2010s). The method was multiplex PCR. Sequencing instrument: Illumina HiSeq 2000. Amplification of TCR beta CDR3 regions was carried out from RNA transcripts. The first round of RT-PCR for the TCR CDR3 was performed with the HTBI primer set and the Qiagen OneStep RT-PCR kit. TCRdb cleaned the public reads at Q25 with fastp, built clones with MiXCR and kept in-frame beta chains. Entries that share a CDR3 protein sequence are merged under the most common genes and DNA. In this sample the table shows 300,000 to 450,000 distinct CDR3 sequences, approximately 18% of which occur a single time. The top ten clonotypes cover around a third of the sample. Material for sequencing was blood. The receptors derive from a woman between 25 and 40 years old with Graves' hyperthyroidism that later progressed to Graves' ophthalmopathy.

This clonotype occurred many times. This sequence joins TRBV28 and TRBJ1-2; 9 bases map to TRBD1. The CDR3 totals 14 residues. The ends lost 5 bases at V and 4 bases at J; junction bases unmatched: 5. From germline, CDR1 is MDHEN and CDR2 SYDVKM. This CDR3 reads CASSGTGPFYGYTF. CDR3 bases: TGTGCCAGCAGTGGGACAGGGCCCTTCTATGGCTACACCTTC.

There are many counts of this clonotype. This chain links TRBV6-1 with TRBJ1-1, with 7 bases matching TRBD1. This CDR3 has 14 residues. The germline V gene encodes CDR1 MNHNS and CDR2 SASEGT. After removal of 4 bases from V and 1 base from J, the junction contained 3 bases not matched to a gene. Here the CDR3 reads CASSVWTGNTEAFF. The CDR3 DNA is TGTGCCAGCAGTGTTTGGACAGGGAACACTGAAGCTTTCTTT.

The gene calls are TRBV6-5 and TRBJ2-7; D ambiguous. CDR1 MNHEY and CDR2 SVGAGI come from the germline V gene. V was pared by 2 bases and J by 2 bases, with 10 bases between. The CDR3 contains 14 residues. The CDR3 here is CASSYMGGTYEQYF. For the CDR3, the DNA is TGTGCCAGCAGTTACATGGGCGGTACCTACGAGCAGTACTTC.

This clonotype has more than one count but fewer than ten. The chain joins TRBV7-6 to TRBJ1-1; D remains ambiguous. Germline CDR1 is SGHVS and CDR2 is FNYEAQ. The ends were cut back, 2 bases at V and 4 bases at J, with 17 bases in the middle. The CDR3 is made up of 16 amino acids. The DNA for the CDR3 is TGTGCCAGCAGCTTAAATCCCCCTGTTTTAGGCACTGAAGCTTTCTTT. The encoded protein is CASSLNPPVLGTEAFF. Complete variable domain (other parts from reference TRBV7-6 and TRBJ1-1): GAGVSQSPRYKVTKRGQDVALRCDPISGHVSLYWYRQALGQGPEFLTYFNYEAQQDKSGLPNDRFSAERPEGSISTLTIQRTEQRDSAMYRCASSLNPPVLGTEAFFGQGTRLTVV.

This clonotype was seen ten or more times. CDR3 region: CASSRWASGAYNEQFF. CDR3 DNA: TGTGCCAGCAGCCGCTGGGCTAGCGGAGCCTACAATGAGCAGTTCTTC. V gene TRBV7-9 combines with J gene TRBJ2-1, with 7 bases matching TRBD2. CDR1 and CDR2 (germline): SEHNR, FQNEAQ (reference sequence). The V segment lost 5 bases and the J segment 2 bases; nucleotides outside the gene matches: 9. The CDR3 runs 16 residues.

This chain connects TRBV19 to TRBJ1-5; no definite D call. The CDR3 sequence is 15 residues long. From germline, CDR1 is LNHDA and CDR2 SQIVND (reference sequence). V dropped 6 bases and J dropped 0 bases, with 12 bases sitting between them. CDR3 residues: CASRAARDSNQPQHF. The CDR3 nucleotides read TGTGCCAGTAGGGCAGCAAGGGATAGCAATCAGCCCCAGCATTTT.

Regarding this clonotype: This may be a read error, as it is one base from a much larger clone. This CDR3 fails to terminate in the conserved phenylalanine or tryptophan, so it likely reflects a read error. The chain joins TRBV27 to TRBJ1-5, with D uncertain. This CDR3 is built from 15 residues. V was clipped by 0 bases and J by 4 bases, with 10 bases between them. Germline V gives CDR1 MNHEY, CDR2 SMNVEV (reference sequence). The CDR3 loop reads CASSLSPGGNQPQHL. CDR3 DNA: TGTGCCAGCAGTTTATCGCCGGGAGGTAATCAGCCCCAGCATCTT.

The genes are TRBV4-1 and TRBJ2-3; D is perhaps TRBD1 (7 bases). The CDR3 runs 17 residues. CDR1 MGHRA and CDR2 YSYEKL come from the germline V gene. V dropped 4 bases and J dropped 4 bases, with 21 bases sitting between them. CDR3 in DNA: TGCGCCAGCAGCCCAAAATTAGCGGCGGGACAGTCAGATACGCAGTATTTT. Amino acids: CASSPKLAAGQSDTQYF.

At least ten counts were recorded for this clonotype. This chain links TRBV12-3 or TRBV12-4 with TRBJ1-3; TRBD1 is a possible D gene (6 bases). This CDR3 is built from 20 residues. V was clipped by 7 bases and J by 0 bases, with 28 bases between them. The CDR3 sequence: CASTPAPDRPGHHSGNTIYF. The CDR3 coding sequence is TGTGCCAGCACCCCCGCCCCGGACAGACCAGGGCACCACTCTGGAAACACCATATATTTT.

This clonotype has just a few counts. The chain employs TRBV9 and TRBJ2-5, with a weak D call TRBD2 (5 bases). The germline V and J ends were trimmed by 2 bases and 2 bases, with 22 bases remaining between them. The CDR3 is made up of 18 amino acids. Germline values: CDR1 SGDLS, CDR2 YYNGEE. The CDR3 protein is CASSVLGDSPYSQETQYF. The DNA of the CDR3 is TGTGCCAGCAGCGTCCTGGGAGACTCTCCGTACAGTCAAGAGACCCAGTACTTC.

The chain uses TRBV4-2 and TRBJ2-2; a weak D match, TRBD2 (6 bases). The germline V and J ends were trimmed by 3 bases and 5 bases, with 13 bases remaining between them. Germline-derived CDR1 and CDR2 are LGHNA and YNFKEQ. CDR3 length: 15 residues. CDR3 coding DNA: TGTGCCAGCAGCCAGGACTCTAGCGTAACCGGGGAGCTGTTTTTT. It encodes CASSQDSSVTGELFF.

The genes are TRBV12-3 or TRBV12-4 and TRBJ1-2; D is undetermined. The V and J ends lost 3 bases and 8 bases respectively, with 13 bases between them. This CDR3 has 13 residues. The chain's CDR3 is CASSLEQSFGYTF. The CDR3 bases are TGTGCCAGCAGTTTGGAACAAAGTTTCGGCTACACCTTC.

This chain joins TRBV4-1 and TRBJ2-4; TRBD1 might be the D (6 bases). V lost 3 bases to trimming and J lost 5 bases, with 20 bases between them. The CDR3 extends over 17 amino acids. Germline CDR1 reads MGHRA; CDR2 reads YSYEKL. This chain's CDR3 is CASSHIGGKGRENIQYF. The CDR3 DNA is TGCGCCAGCAGCCATATAGGGGGAAAGGGACGAGAAAACATTCAGTACTTC.

Many counts were recorded for this clonotype. CDR3 nucleotides: TGTGCCAGCAGTTTCGACGTGAGAGGCAGGTCGATTAGCACAGATACGCAGTATTTT. Its translation is CASSFDVRGRSISTDTQYF. The gene calls are TRBV5-8 and TRBJ2-3, with D unclear. Germline loops: CDR1 SGHTS, CDR2 YDEGEE. V was clipped by 5 bases and J by 0 bases, with 25 bases between them. This CDR3 has 19 amino acids.

This clonotype was seen a handful of times. The chain recombines TRBV6-2 or TRBV6-3 with TRBJ2-3, with D perhaps TRBD2 (5 bases). The CDR3 is made up of 15 amino acids. CDR1 MNHEY and CDR2 SVGEGT come from the germline V gene. Trimming cost V 0 bases and J 1 base, with 8 bases left between them. The DNA for the CDR3 is TGTGCCAGCAGTTACTCGGCGGAGGGCACAGATACGCAGTATTTT. It specifies CASSYSAEGTDTQYF.

The chain recombines TRBV12-5 with TRBJ2-5, with D possibly being TRBD1 (5 bases). V lost 6 bases to trimming and J lost 4 bases, with 12 bases between them. Germline V lookup: CDR1 LGHNT, CDR2 FRNRAP. CDR3 size: 13 residues. The CDR3 loop reads CASGTRTLETQYF. CDR3 coding DNA: TGTGCTAGTGGAACCCGGACACTAGAGACCCAGTACTTC.

The chain couples TRBV9 to TRBJ2-3; 7 nucleotides align to TRBD1. From germline, CDR1 is SGDLS and CDR2 YYNGEE. This CDR3 is built from 15 residues. With 3 bases clipped from V and 2 bases from J, the junction kept 6 bases outside the gene matches. In DNA, the CDR3 is TGTGCCAGCAGCGGACCGACAGGGACCACAGATACGCAGTATTTT. Encoded protein: CASSGPTGTTDTQYF. The entire variable domain, with the rest obtained from reference TRBV9 and TRBJ2-3, is as follows: DSGVTQTPKHLITATGQRVTLRCSPRSGDLSVYWYQQSLDQGLQFLIQYYNGEERAKGNILERFSAQQFPDLHSELNLSSLELGDSALYFCASSGPTGTTDTQYFGPGTRLTVL.

This clonotype was counted many times. The CDR3 DNA reads TGTGCCAGCAGCTTAGGTTGGGACAGCACCTCTACTAGCGGGGGTAGCGAAGAGACCCAGTACTTC. Its protein is CASSLGWDSTSTSGGSEETQYF. The V call is TRBV11-2, the J call TRBJ2-5; TRBD2 aligns across 11 bases. V lost 1 base, J lost 3 bases, and 22 bases stayed unmatched. The length of the CDR3 is 22 residues. Germline V lookup: CDR1 SGHAT, CDR2 FQNNGV. Looking up the rest from reference TRBV11-2 and TRBJ2-5 gives the full variable domain: EAGVAQSPRYKIIEKRQSVAFWCNPISGHATLYWYQQILGQGPKLLIQFQNNGVVDDSQLPKDRFSAERLKGVDSTLKIQPAKLEDSAVYLCASSLGWDSTSTSGGSEETQYFGPGTRLLVL.